Listed below are T cell receptor beta chains from one sample, sequenced in a study of T cell responses to AZD1222 COVID-19 vaccine. Generated by immunoSEQ multiplex PCR, the TCRdb table keeps only in-frame clones and is missing some. In the table there are about 200,000 clones, approximately 90% of which are singletons. The source was peripheral blood, collected 28 days after the second dose of the MenACWY control vaccine. The source of these receptors is an adult who received the MenACWY meningococcal vaccine as a control. CDR3s include the opening cysteine and the closing phenylalanine or tryptophan. D genes are given only for firm matches. Size is omitted from some rows. Given values are once, few, many or a class for expanded clones.

abundance: .; v_gene: TRBV7-9; d_gene: .; j_gene: TRBJ1-1; CDR3nt: TGTGCCAGCAGCTTAGTAGTCGAGAACACTGAAGCTTTCTTT; CDR3aa: CASSLVVENTEAFF
abundance: few; v_gene: TRBV9; d_gene: TRBD1; j_gene: TRBJ1-2; CDR3nt: TGTGCCAGCAGCGTCGGGACAGGGGCGAACTATGGCTACACCTTC; CDR3aa: CASSVGTGANYGYTF
abundance: .; v_gene: TRBV11-3; d_gene: .; j_gene: TRBJ1-3; CDR3nt: TGTGCCAGCAGCCCTCTCGGGACTTCCTCTGGAAACACCATATATTTT; CDR3aa: CASSPLGTSSGNTIYF
abundance: .; v_gene: TRBV9; d_gene: TRBD1; j_gene: TRBJ1-1; CDR3nt: TGTGCCAGCAGCGGCGGGACAGGGGTGGAGAGTACTGAAGCTTTCTTT; CDR3aa: CASSGGTGVESTEAFF
abundance: .; v_gene: TRBV2; d_gene: TRBD1; j_gene: TRBJ1-1; CDR3nt: TGTGCCAGCAGTTCCACCGACAGGGTTGGGAACACTGAAGCTTTCTTT; CDR3aa: CASSSTDRVGNTEAFF
abundance: .; v_gene: TRBV7-2; d_gene: .; j_gene: TRBJ2-2; CDR3nt: TGTGCCAGCAGCTTTAAGGGGTCCGTCGGGGAGCTGTTTTTT; CDR3aa: CASSFKGSVGELFF
abundance: .; v_gene: TRBV6-5; d_gene: .; j_gene: TRBJ1-2; CDR3nt: TGTGCCAGCAGTTACTCGATAGCGGGCGCGGAGGGCTACACCTTC; CDR3aa: CASSYSIAGAEGYTF
abundance: .; v_gene: TRBV7-2; d_gene: TRBD2; j_gene: TRBJ2-1; CDR3nt: TGTGCCAGCAGCTTAGCCCTCGGGACTAGCGGATACAATGAGCAGTTCTTC; CDR3aa: CASSLALGTSGYNEQFF
abundance: .; v_gene: TRBV28; d_gene: .; j_gene: TRBJ1-4; CDR3nt: TGTGCCAGCAGTCCCGTGGGGGGCGGGGATGAAAAACTGTTTTTT; CDR3aa: CASSPVGGGDEKLFF
abundance: .; v_gene: TRBV5-6; d_gene: TRBD2; j_gene: TRBJ2-5; CDR3nt: TGTGCCAGCAGCCAAACTTTAGCGGGAGGGGGCAGGGAGACCCAGTACTTC; CDR3aa: CASSQTLAGGGRETQYF
abundance: .; v_gene: TRBV18; d_gene: TRBD1; j_gene: TRBJ2-2; CDR3nt: TGTGCCAGCTCACCCCCGGGGACAGGAGGGACGACCGGGGAGCTGTTTTTT; CDR3aa: CASSPPGTGGTTGELFF
abundance: .; v_gene: TRBV12-5; d_gene: .; j_gene: TRBJ1-3; CDR3nt: TGTGCTAGTGGTTTGGCCGGACAGAGAAACACCATATATTTT; CDR3aa: CASGLAGQRNTIYF
abundance: .; v_gene: TRBV4-3; d_gene: .; j_gene: TRBJ2-1; CDR3nt: TGCGCCAGCAGCCAAGATCAGGACGGGCCTTACAATGAGCAGTTCTTC; CDR3aa: CASSQDQDGPYNEQFF
abundance: .; v_gene: TRBV19; d_gene: .; j_gene: TRBJ1-4; CDR3nt: TGTGCCAGTAGTGAGACATTCTACGCCGGGAAACTGTTTTTT; CDR3aa: CASSETFYAGKLFF
abundance: .; v_gene: TRBV29-1; d_gene: .; j_gene: TRBJ1-5; CDR3nt: TGCAGCGTTGAATTTTCGGGGTCGGGACAGCCCCAGCATTTT; CDR3aa: CSVEFSGSGQPQHF
abundance: .; v_gene: TRBV6-6; d_gene: .; j_gene: TRBJ2-7; CDR3nt: TGTGCCAGCAGTTACCCTGGGATGTCCTACGAGCAGTACTTC; CDR3aa: CASSYPGMSYEQYF
abundance: .; v_gene: TRBV7-2; d_gene: .; j_gene: TRBJ2-7; CDR3nt: TGTGCCAGCAGCTCCCCTAGGGTAGGGGATGACTACGAGCAGTACTTC; CDR3aa: CASSSPRVGDDYEQYF
abundance: .; v_gene: TRBV30; d_gene: TRBD1; j_gene: TRBJ2-7; CDR3nt: TGTGCCTGGGTTAAACGGGACAGGGGGTGGTACCACGAGCAGTACTTC; CDR3aa: CAWVKRDRGWYHEQYF
abundance: .; v_gene: TRBV27; d_gene: TRBD1; j_gene: TRBJ1-4; CDR3nt: TGTGCCAGCAGCCTGGGAGCAGGAGGGGGCCTATCAACTAATGAAAAACTGTTTTTT; CDR3aa: CASSLGAGGGLSTNEKLFF
abundance: .; v_gene: TRBV6-6; d_gene: TRBD2; j_gene: TRBJ2-1; CDR3nt: TGTGCCAGCAGTAACCTCGCTAGCGGGAGGAATGAGCAGTTCTTC; CDR3aa: CASSNLASGRNEQFF
abundance: .; v_gene: TRBV3-1/TRBV3-2; d_gene: TRBD2; j_gene: TRBJ2-3; CDR3nt: TGTGCCAGCAGCCCCTACGGGACTAGCGGTTTCACAGATACGCAGTATTTT; CDR3aa: CASSPYGTSGFTDTQYF
abundance: .; v_gene: TRBV7-2; d_gene: .; j_gene: TRBJ2-1; CDR3nt: TGTGCCAGCAGCTTAGTCGGAGACGCCTACAATGAGCAGTTCTTC; CDR3aa: CASSLVGDAYNEQFF
abundance: once; v_gene: TRBV7-3; d_gene: .; j_gene: TRBJ1-5; CDR3nt: TGTGCCAGCAGCTCTACGGGGGGCACGCCCCAGCATTTT; CDR3aa: CASSSTGGTPQHF
abundance: .; v_gene: TRBV5-4; d_gene: .; j_gene: TRBJ2-1; CDR3nt: TGTGCCACCTCAGAGGGACCTTACAATGAGCAGTTCTTC; CDR3aa: CATSEGPYNEQFF
abundance: .; v_gene: TRBV7-3; d_gene: .; j_gene: TRBJ2-1; CDR3nt: TGTGCCAGCAGCTTAAATCCCGGGACGGTTAATGAGCAGTTCTTC; CDR3aa: CASSLNPGTVNEQFF
abundance: .; v_gene: TRBV11-2; d_gene: .; j_gene: TRBJ2-2; CDR3nt: TGTGCCAGCAGCCTCGCTACAGGGACCGGGGAGCTGTTTTTT; CDR3aa: CASSLATGTGELFF
abundance: once; v_gene: TRBV6-5; d_gene: .; j_gene: TRBJ2-5; CDR3nt: TGTGCCAGCAGTTACAGCGATATTCAAGAGACCCAGTACTTC; CDR3aa: CASSYSDIQETQYF
abundance: .; v_gene: TRBV6-4; d_gene: .; j_gene: TRBJ2-3; CDR3nt: TGTGCCAGCAGCCTAGGGACTAGCACAGATACGCAGTATTTT; CDR3aa: CASSLGTSTDTQYF
abundance: .; v_gene: TRBV29-1; d_gene: .; j_gene: TRBJ2-1; CDR3nt: TGCAGCGTTGAAGAAGGGGGACATCCGCTTTACAATGAGCAGTTCTTC; CDR3aa: CSVEEGGHPLYNEQFF
abundance: .; v_gene: TRBV10-3; d_gene: TRBD1; j_gene: TRBJ1-4; CDR3nt: TGTGCCGCCGGGACAGGGAACGAAAAACTGTTTTTT; CDR3aa: CAAGTGNEKLFF
abundance: .; v_gene: TRBV28; d_gene: .; j_gene: TRBJ1-5; CDR3nt: TGTGCCAGCAGTTTAACGGGAACTCAGCCCCAGCATTTT; CDR3aa: CASSLTGTQPQHF
abundance: .; v_gene: TRBV4-3; d_gene: .; j_gene: TRBJ2-3; CDR3nt: TGCGCCAGCAGCCAGAACCCCACAGATACGCAGTATTTT; CDR3aa: CASSQNPTDTQYF
abundance: few; v_gene: TRBV19; d_gene: .; j_gene: TRBJ2-7; CDR3nt: TGTGCCAGTAGTATTAGAGGGGCTGAGTACGAGCAGTACTTC; CDR3aa: CASSIRGAEYEQYF
abundance: .; v_gene: TRBV9; d_gene: TRBD1; j_gene: TRBJ2-3; CDR3nt: TGTGCCAGCAGGGCCGGGACAGCAGCCACAGATACGCAGTATTTT; CDR3aa: CASRAGTAATDTQYF
abundance: once; v_gene: TRBV18; d_gene: TRBD1; j_gene: TRBJ1-4; CDR3nt: TGTGCCAGCTCACCACTTTACAGGGGCGCAGATGAAAAACTGTTTTTT; CDR3aa: CASSPLYRGADEKLFF
abundance: .; v_gene: TRBV6-2/TRBV6-3; d_gene: TRBD1; j_gene: TRBJ1-5; CDR3nt: TGTGCCAGCAGTTACCGACTGGACAGGGGAAGCAATCAGCCCCAGCATTTT; CDR3aa: CASSYRLDRGSNQPQHF
abundance: .; v_gene: TRBV15; d_gene: TRBD2; j_gene: TRBJ2-7; CDR3nt: TGTGCCACCAGCAGAGACTTAGCGGGAGGAACCTACGAGCAGTACTTC; CDR3aa: CATSRDLAGGTYEQYF
abundance: .; v_gene: TRBV11-2; d_gene: .; j_gene: TRBJ2-7; CDR3nt: TGTGCCAGCAGCTTAGCAGTCCGTACTTCCTACGAGCAGTACTTC; CDR3aa: CASSLAVRTSYEQYF
abundance: .; v_gene: TRBV5-1; d_gene: TRBD2; j_gene: TRBJ2-5; CDR3nt: TGCGCCAGCAGCTCCTCTAGCGGACAAGAGACCCAGTACTTC; CDR3aa: CASSSSSGQETQYF
abundance: .; v_gene: TRBV6-6; d_gene: .; j_gene: TRBJ1-2; CDR3nt: TGTGCCAGCACCAGTAACTATGGCTACACCTTC; CDR3aa: CASTSNYGYTF
abundance: .; v_gene: TRBV19; d_gene: TRBD1; j_gene: TRBJ2-1; CDR3nt: TGTGCCAGTAGCACCCCGGGACAGGTTTACAATGAGCAGTTCTTC; CDR3aa: CASSTPGQVYNEQFF
abundance: .; v_gene: TRBV6-1; d_gene: TRBD2; j_gene: TRBJ2-3; CDR3nt: TGTGCCAGCAGTGAAGCCCCCCCGGGACTAGCGGGCGGGGCCACAGATACGCAGTATTTT; CDR3aa: CASSEAPPGLAGGATDTQYF
abundance: .; v_gene: TRBV23-1; d_gene: .; j_gene: TRBJ1-6; CDR3nt: TGCGCCCTCGAACGGGCCTATAATTCACCCCTCCACTTT; CDR3aa: CALERAYNSPLHF
abundance: once; v_gene: TRBV7-6; d_gene: TRBD1; j_gene: TRBJ1-2; CDR3nt: TGTGCCAGCAGCTTATGGACAGGGAATAACTATGGCTACACCTTC; CDR3aa: CASSLWTGNNYGYTF
abundance: once; v_gene: TRBV4-2; d_gene: .; j_gene: TRBJ1-5; CDR3nt: TGTGCCAGCAGCCAGGTCAATCAGCCCCAGCATTTT; CDR3aa: CASSQVNQPQHF
abundance: .; v_gene: TRBV18; d_gene: .; j_gene: TRBJ1-1; CDR3nt: TGTGCCAGCTCACCACCCAGTACGAACACTGAAGCTTTCTTT; CDR3aa: CASSPPSTNTEAFF
abundance: once; v_gene: TRBV6-4; d_gene: .; j_gene: TRBJ1-4; CDR3nt: TGTGCCAGCAGTGACTCGATAGGGGTTCTTTCTGAAAAACTGTTTTTT; CDR3aa: CASSDSIGVLSEKLFF
abundance: .; v_gene: TRBV7-2; d_gene: TRBD1; j_gene: TRBJ2-1; CDR3nt: TGTGCCAGCAGCCCTCTGAGGGGACAGGGGGGACATGAGCAGTTCTTC; CDR3aa: CASSPLRGQGGHEQFF
abundance: .; v_gene: TRBV11-2; d_gene: .; j_gene: TRBJ1-1; CDR3nt: TGTGCCAGCACCCAAAAGATCAGGCGGTCGGACACTGAAGCTTTCTTT; CDR3aa: CASTQKIRRSDTEAFF
abundance: .; v_gene: TRBV6-1; d_gene: .; j_gene: TRBJ1-5; CDR3nt: TGTGCCAGCAGTGAAGCAGGAAGGGATCAGCCCCAGCATTTT; CDR3aa: CASSEAGRDQPQHF
abundance: .; v_gene: TRBV4-2; d_gene: TRBD2; j_gene: TRBJ2-5; CDR3nt: TGTGCCAGCAGCCAAGAGCTAGCGGGAGAGTCAGAGACCCAGTACTTC; CDR3aa: CASSQELAGESETQYF
abundance: .; v_gene: TRBV9; d_gene: TRBD1; j_gene: TRBJ1-6; CDR3nt: TGTGCCAGCAGCGTAGACAGCGGACAGGGGAATTCACCCCTCCACTTT; CDR3aa: CASSVDSGQGNSPLHF